Each of the 13 T cell receptor beta chains below was sequenced from the same sample in a study of T cell changes during pregnancy in multiple sclerosis. Sequencing used immunoSEQ multiplex PCR; TCRdb keeps in-frame clones, though not all of them. The sample shows 70,000 or so clones, around 92% of them seen only once. The specimen comprised peripheral blood, sampled in the third trimester of pregnancy. The source is a female donor in good health, enrolled as a control in a pregnancy study.

The chain recombines TRBV18 with TRBJ2-3, with D possibly matching TRBD2 (5 bases). The ends were cut back, 5 bases at V and 9 bases at J, with 18 bases in the middle. The CDR3 spans 14 residues. CDR1 and CDR2 (germline): KGHSH, LQKENI. Here the CDR3 reads CASSSSDSTRTQYF. The CDR3 DNA sequence: TGTGCCAGCTCATCCTCGGACTCGACCCGGACGCAGTATTTT.

This rearrangement joins TRBV4-1 to TRBJ2-7, with 13 positions matching TRBD2. J gave up 1 base and V 4 bases, and 19 bases lay outside the gene matches. This CDR3 has 21 amino acids. Germline CDR1 MGHRA, CDR2 YSYEKL. The CDR3 is CASSLNLGRRTSGSGSYEQYF. DNA for the CDR3: TGCGCCAGCAGCCTAAACCTGGGCAGACGGACTAGCGGGAGTGGTTCCTACGAGCAGTACTTC.

The rearrangement links TRBV5-4 to TRBJ1-4; 9 bases map to TRBD1. The germline gives CDR1 SGHNT, CDR2 YYREEE (reference sequence). The CDR3 covers 13 residues. V was clipped by 7 bases and J by 7 bases; unmatched bases: 5. CDR3 sequence (DNA): TGTGCCAGCGGACAGGGGCGGAGTGAAAAACTGTTTTTT. Translated: CASGQGRSEKLFF.

This clone was recorded once. The gene calls are TRBV19 and TRBJ1-1; D gene ambiguous. The CDR3 is 14 amino acids. CDR1 and CDR2 from the germline V gene are LNHDA and SQIVND (reference sequence). V shed 3 bases and J shed 7 bases, with 15 bases lying between them. The CDR3 is CASSIRASGGEAFF. The CDR3 nucleotides are TGTGCCAGTAGTATCCGTGCGAGTGGAGGTGAAGCTTTCTTT. Combining the CDR3 with reference TRBV19 and TRBJ1-1 gives the whole variable domain DGGITQSPKYLFRKEGQNVTLSCEQNLNHDAMYWYRQDPGQGLRLIYYSQIVNDFQKGDIAEGYSVSREKKESFPLTVTSAQKNPTAFYLCASSIRASGGEAFFGQGTRLTVV.

The chain carries TRBV19 and TRBJ2-7; TRBD1 matches at 7 bases. Germline CDR1 and CDR2: LNHDA and SQIVND (reference sequence). The CDR3 has 15 amino acids. The ends lost 5 bases at V and 5 bases at J; junction bases unmatched: 12. CDR3 bases: TGTGCCAGTAGTGCCCTCAGGGGGAATATCGACGAGCAGTACTTC. Protein product: CASSALRGNIDEQYF.

The CDR3 is CASSLPSGANTGELFF. CDR3 bases: TGTGCCAGCAGCTTACCTAGCGGGGCGAACACCGGGGAGCTGTTTTTT. The rearrangement links TRBV7-6 to TRBJ2-2; TRBD2 matches at 9 bases. V dropped 2 bases and J dropped 0; count of bases not matched to a gene: 1. Germline V gives CDR1 SGHVS, CDR2 FNYEAQ. The CDR3 has 16 residues.

The chain employs TRBV19 and TRBJ1-1; TRBD1 matches at 9 bases. The CDR3 is 15 amino acids. Germline trimming cut 2 bases from V and 3 bases from J; bases unmatched to any gene: 4. Germline-derived CDR1 and CDR2 are LNHDA and SQIVND (reference sequence). This CDR3 reads CASSIRTGVDTEAFF. CDR3 in DNA: TGTGCCAGTAGTATAAGGACAGGGGTTGACACTGAAGCTTTCTTT.

This clone came up once. This chain uses TRBV19 with TRBJ2-1; perhaps TRBD1 as D (5 bases). Germline V CDR1 and CDR2: LNHDA, SQIVND (reference sequence). The CDR3 contains 12 residues. Trimming pared 6 bases from V and 8 bases from J, leaving 11 bases between. CDR3 in amino acids: CASRDRRDEQFF. Written as DNA, the CDR3 is TGTGCCAGTAGAGACAGAAGGGATGAGCAGTTCTTC.

The chain joins TRBV11-2 to TRBJ2-5, with D possibly matching TRBD1 (6 bases). Germline-derived CDR1 and CDR2 are SGHAT and FQNNGV. This CDR3 is 14 amino acids long. The ends were cut back, 4 bases at V and 1 base at J, with 10 bases in the middle. This CDR3 is CASSSRGLQETQYF. CDR3 DNA: TGTGCCAGCAGCTCCAGGGGCCTCCAAGAGACCCAGTACTTC. The variable domain in full, completed from reference TRBV11-2 and TRBJ2-5, reads EAGVAQSPRYKIIEKRQSVAFWCNPISGHATLYWYQQILGQGPKLLIQFQNNGVVDDSQLPKDRFSAERLKGVDSTLKIQPAKLEDSAVYLCASSSRGLQETQYFGPGTRLLVL.

The rearrangement uses TRBV5-1 and TRBJ2-5, with 8 bases aligning to TRBD1. V trimming: 3 bases; J trimming: 1 base; junction bases outside the gene matches: 5. The germline V gene has CDR1 SGHRS and CDR2 YFSETQ. This CDR3 has 15 residues. As DNA, the CDR3 is TGCGCCAGCAGCTCCCCCGACAGGGGCCAAGAGACCCAGTACTTC. Protein: CASSSPDRGQETQYF.

This clone was recorded only once. This chain links TRBV6-4 with TRBJ2-3; possible D gene TRBD2, 6 bases. The ends were cut back, 2 bases at V and 2 bases at J, with 11 bases in the middle. The CDR3 has 15 amino acids. Germline V gene sequence: CDR1 MRHNA, CDR2 SNTAGT. CDR3 coding DNA: TGTGCCAGCAGTGACCATTGGGGGGTCACAGATACGCAGTATTTT. Its protein is CASSDHWGVTDTQYF.

This clone was seen a handful of times. The V call is TRBV7-2, the J call TRBJ2-7; TRBD2 agrees at 8 bases. V was pared by 5 bases and J by 2 bases, with 8 bases of the junction left unmatched. The length of the CDR3 is 15 residues. Germline V gene data show CDR1 as SGHTA and CDR2 as FQGNSA. CDR3 bases: TGTGCCAGCAGCCCCAGGACTAGCAGTCCCTACGAGCAGTACTTC. Its protein product is CASSPRTSSPYEQYF.

The rearrangement joins TRBV9 to TRBJ1-3; 7 bases agree with TRBD1. This CDR3 contains 14 residues. In germline, CDR1 is SGDLS, CDR2 YYNGEE. Trimming at V came to 4 bases and at J to 3 bases, leaving 4 bases not matched to a gene. The CDR3 DNA is TGTGCCAGCAGCCGGGGACAGATTGGAAACACCATATATTTT. This codes for CASSRGQIGNTIYF.